This is a list of T cell receptor beta chains from one sample in a study of cytomegalovirus exposure and HLA in healthy donors. Generated by immunoSEQ multiplex PCR, the TCRdb table keeps only in-frame clones and is missing some. The table has 60,000 to 75,000 clones, approximately 95% seen once. The sequenced sample consisted of PBMCs. The receptors shown here come from a woman in her late teens or twenties in good health and CMV-seropositive. The CDR3 runs from the conserved cysteine through the conserved F or W. The D gene is left open where the match is weak. Where a row states a size, it is once, few, many or the class of an expanded clone; other rows omit it.

TGTGCCAGCAGCCCGCGTTGGTACAGCACTGAAGCTTTCTTT,CASSPRWYSTEAFF,TRBV7-2,TRBJ1-1,-,-
TGCGCCAGCAGCTTGCCGTCCTATGGCTACACCTTC,CASSLPSYGYTF,TRBV5-1,TRBJ1-2,-,-
TGTGCCTGGGGGACACCCACGGAAAAACTGTTTTTT,CAWGTPTEKLFF,TRBV30,TRBJ1-4,-,-
TGCGCCAATACCACCGGGACAGGGACTTCCGATACGCAGTATTTT,CANTTGTGTSDTQYF,TRBV10-1,TRBJ2-3,TRBD1,-
TGTGCCAGTACCCCATCAGGCGGGAGTACAGAGACCCAGTACTTC,CASTPSGGSTETQYF,TRBV19,TRBJ2-5,TRBD2,-
TGTGCCAGCTATAGTCAGGGGGAAGAGACCCAGTACTTC,CASYSQGEETQYF,TRBV28,TRBJ2-5,TRBD1,-
TGCAGCGTTGTTCGGGGTGACTATGGCTACACCTTC,CSVVRGDYGYTF,TRBV29-1,TRBJ1-2,-,-
TGTGCCAGCAGTTTCGGGAGGCGAAACACCATATATTTT,CASSFGRRNTIYF,TRBV5-4,TRBJ1-3,-,-
TGTGCCACCAGCAGAGATCCCCTCACTAGGACCGGGGAGCTGTTTTTT,CATSRDPLTRTGELFF,TRBV15,TRBJ2-2,-,-
TGTGCCAGCATGTCCTGGCAGACTAAAAAACTGTTTTTT,CASMSWQTKKLFF,TRBV9,TRBJ1-4,-,once
TGCGCCAGCAGCTTGGTGGGTAGGAGCTCCTACAATGAGCAGTTCTTC,CASSLVGRSSYNEQFF,TRBV5-1,TRBJ2-1,-,-
TGCGCCAGCAGCCAAGATCGGGTGGATCGGGATGGCTACACCTTC,CASSQDRVDRDGYTF,TRBV4-1,TRBJ1-2,-,-
TGTGCCAGTACCGGAGTTCATACAGATACGCAGTATTTT,CASTGVHTDTQYF,TRBV19,TRBJ2-3,-,-
TGTGCCAGCAGCGTAGGAGGCCTGGCAGGGACCGGGGAGCTGTTTTTT,CASSVGGLAGTGELFF,TRBV9,TRBJ2-2,-,-
TGTGCCAGCAGCTTGGGGGAGGCATCGCCCTATGGCTACACCTTC,CASSLGEASPYGYTF,TRBV5-4,TRBJ1-2,-,-
TGTGCCAGTCTGAGCCCCGAGAACACTGAAGCTTTCTTT,CASLSPENTEAFF,TRBV7-6,TRBJ1-1,-,-
TGTGCCAGCAGCTCCCGGGACTTGAACACTGAAGCTTTCTTT,CASSSRDLNTEAFF,TRBV5-4,TRBJ1-1,-,-